A single sample gave rise to the 13 T cell receptor beta chains below, sequenced in a study of T cell responses to AZD1222 COVID-19 vaccine. Profiled with immunoSEQ multiplex PCR; TCRdb holds only in-frame clones, not every one. The sample has about 140,000 clones, about 93% seen once. The sequences come from peripheral blood, collected 28 days after the second AZD1222 dose. These receptors all stem from an adult who received the AZD1222 COVID-19 vaccine.

This clone has just a few counts. The V call is TRBV28, the J call TRBJ2-1; 7 bases line up with TRBD1. Germline CDR1 and CDR2: MDHEN and SYDVKM. V was pared by 6 bases and J by 3 bases, with 5 bases of the junction left unmatched. This CDR3 spans 14 amino acids. CDR3 amino acids: CASRIGTVYNEQFF. As DNA, the CDR3 is TGTGCCAGCAGGATTGGGACAGTCTACAATGAGCAGTTCTTC.

This chain connects TRBV11-2 to TRBJ1-5, with 10 bases that match TRBD1. There are 15 residues in the CDR3. With V trimmed by 5 bases and J by 4 bases, 5 bases remained unmatched. Germline V gene sequence: CDR1 SGHAT, CDR2 FQNNGV. CDR3 nucleotides: TGTGCCAGCAGCCCCGGACAGGGGGGGAATCAGCCCCAGCATTTT. Its protein is CASSPGQGGNQPQHF.

The chain is built from TRBV9 and TRBJ1-1; 10 nucleotides align to TRBD1. There are 21 residues in the CDR3. V lost 0 bases, J lost 0 bases, and 17 bases stayed unmatched. Germline V gene sequence: CDR1 SGDLS, CDR2 YYNGEE. For the CDR3, the DNA is TGTGCCAGCAGCGTAGAAGGGGACAGGGGCCCAGGCGTTGGGATGAACACTGAAGCTTTCTTT. It encodes CASSVEGDRGPGVGMNTEAFF.

The rearrangement joins TRBV5-1 to TRBJ1-1; TRBD1 might be the D (5 bases). Trimming removed 2 bases from V and 3 bases from J, with 17 bases in between. From germline, CDR1 is SGHRS and CDR2 YFSETQ. The CDR3 loop spans 16 amino acids. This chain's CDR3 is CASSFGRGQGHTEAFF. CDR3 in DNA: TGCGCCAGCAGCTTCGGGCGGGGCCAGGGTCACACTGAAGCTTTCTTT. The variable domain in full, completed from reference TRBV5-1 and TRBJ1-1, reads KAGVTQTPRYLIKTRGQQVTLSCSPISGHRSVSWYQQTPGQGLQFLFEYFSETQRNKGNFPGRFSGRQFSNSRSEMNVSTLELGDSALYLCASSFGRGQGHTEAFFGQGTRLTVV.

V usage is TRBV29-1 and J usage is TRBJ1-2; the D is unclear. The CDR3 spans 15 residues. From germline, CDR1 is SQVTM and CDR2 ANQGSEA. The V gene lost 3 bases and the J gene lost 0 bases, with 14 bases spanning the gap. The CDR3 loop reads CSVDGVGEANYGYTF. CDR3 nucleotides: TGCAGCGTTGATGGGGTGGGTGAAGCTAACTATGGCTACACCTTC.

The chain recombines TRBV7-3 with TRBJ2-1; perhaps TRBD2 as D (6 bases). V was clipped by 2 bases and J by 9 bases, with 17 bases between them. The CDR3 has 15 amino acids. The germline gives CDR1 SGHTA, CDR2 FQGTGA. CDR3 in DNA: TGTGCCAGCAGCTTATCTAGCGTAGACTACGGTGAGCAGTTCTTC. It translates to CASSLSSVDYGEQFF.

V and J are TRBV12-3 or TRBV12-4 and TRBJ1-2; 7 bases are a match to TRBD1. The CDR3 is 13 amino acids. V lost 6 bases and J lost 6; bases outside the gene matches: 7. The DNA for the CDR3 is TGTGCCAGCAGGGAGACAGGGCAGGATGGCTACACCTTC. Residues: CASRETGQDGYTF.

The V and J genes are TRBV7-9 and TRBJ1-5, with no clear D. The CDR3 consists of 14 residues. The V end was cut by 1 base, the J end by 3 bases, with 7 bases between. CDR1 is SEHNR and CDR2 is FQNEAQ in the germline V gene (reference sequence). CDR3 protein: CASSLGPLNQPQHF. DNA of the CDR3: TGTGCCAGCAGCTTAGGACCTCTCAATCAGCCCCAGCATTTT.

This clone was seen a handful of times. The rearrangement joins TRBV5-4 to TRBJ2-7, with 8 bases identical to TRBD1. The CDR3 covers 14 residues. Germline trimming cut 1 base from V and 5 bases from J; bases unmatched to any gene: 5. Germline V gene sequence: CDR1 SGHNT, CDR2 YYREEE (reference sequence). The CDR3 DNA reads as TGTGCCAGCAGCTTGTCTGGGACAGGAAACGAGCAGTACTTC. Residues: CASSLSGTGNEQYF.

As DNA, the CDR3 is TGTGCCAGCAGCCTTACAGAGAACACCGGGGAGCTGTTTTTT. As protein: CASSLTENTGELFF. The chain uses TRBV7-9 and TRBJ2-2, with unresolved D. Looked up from germline, CDR1 is SEHNR and CDR2 is FQNEAQ (reference sequence). The CDR3 consists of 14 residues. V was clipped by 5 bases and J by 1 base, with 8 bases between them.

The chain couples TRBV25-1 to TRBJ1-1; 7 positions match TRBD1. CDR3 size: 15 residues. J was trimmed by 1 base and V by 5 bases; bases with no gene match: 7. CDR1 is MGHDK, CDR2 SYGVNS, per germline. The CDR3 DNA follows: TGTGCCAGCAGTTCAGGGGGGTGGGGGAACACTGAAGCTTTCTTT. Its translation: CASSSGGWGNTEAFF.

The rearrangement links TRBV5-1 to TRBJ1-6; D is uncertain. The V end was cut by 7 bases, the J end by 2 bases, with 10 bases between. Germline V gene data show CDR1 as SGHRS and CDR2 as YFSETQ. This CDR3 spans 14 amino acids. The CDR3 loop reads CASSSDPYNSPLHF. The CDR3 bases are TGCGCCAGCTCCTCCGACCCCTATAATTCACCCCTCCACTTT. The variable domain in full, completed from reference TRBV5-1 and TRBJ1-6, reads KAGVTQTPRYLIKTRGQQVTLSCSPISGHRSVSWYQQTPGQGLQFLFEYFSETQRNKGNFPGRFSGRQFSNSRSEMNVSTLELGDSALYLCASSSDPYNSPLHFGNGTRLTVT.

The gene calls are TRBV12-3 or TRBV12-4 and TRBJ1-1, with D uncertain. The CDR3 has 13 residues. V lost 2 bases and J lost 7, with 11 bases in between. The CDR3 loop reads CASSLKVGVEAFF. The CDR3 DNA reads TGTGCCAGCAGTTTAAAGGTGGGAGTTGAAGCTTTCTTT.